This T cell receptor (beta chain) was obtained from a study of shared clonotypes between healthy human individuals. CDR1 is MDHEN, CDR2 SYDVKM, per germline. The CDR3 totals 14 residues. J was trimmed by 6 bases and V by 5 bases; bases with no gene match: 7. Overall study results and limits: What limited the represented genetic and exposure-history diversity was the small number of donors.

Of note for this clone: The antigen remains undetermined.

Replicate PCRs run on unsorted PBMC used roughly 320 ng DNA, which was tens of thousands of T cell genomes. Unsorted PBMC DNA was sequenced on ten immunoSEQ deep assay plates. As originally analysed: ImmunoSEQ junction-only sequences lacked quality scores, so their filtering differed. Here immunoSEQ multiplex PCR was the method, and the copy in TCRdb shows in-frame clones only, minus some. V and J calls and clone size are as listed in that table; D and trimming were resolved from the DNA. The repertoire holds fewer than 650,000 clones, with 76% as singletons. The receptor comes from a woman aged 40 to 50 in good health. Some clones in this sample may be carry-over from other donors' samples. Sequenced material: PBMCs. This sequence joins TRBV28 and TRBJ2-1, with 7 nucleotides matching TRBD2. The CDR3 region is CASSQTSSGNEQFF. The CDR3 coding sequence is TGTGCCAGCAGTCAAACGTCTAGCGGCAATGAGCAGTTCTTC.